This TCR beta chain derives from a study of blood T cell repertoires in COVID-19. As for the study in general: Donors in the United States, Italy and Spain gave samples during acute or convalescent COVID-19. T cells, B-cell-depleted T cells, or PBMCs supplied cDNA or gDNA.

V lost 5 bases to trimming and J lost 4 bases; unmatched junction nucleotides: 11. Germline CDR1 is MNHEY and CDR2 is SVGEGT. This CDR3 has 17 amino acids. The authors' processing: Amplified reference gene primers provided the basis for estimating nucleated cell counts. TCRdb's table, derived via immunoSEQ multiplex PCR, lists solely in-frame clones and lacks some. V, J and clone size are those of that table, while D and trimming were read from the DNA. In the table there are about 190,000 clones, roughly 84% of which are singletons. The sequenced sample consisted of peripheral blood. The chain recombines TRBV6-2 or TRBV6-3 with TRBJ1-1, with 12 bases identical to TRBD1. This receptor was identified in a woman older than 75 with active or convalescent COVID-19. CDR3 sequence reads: CASSQTGTGGGVTEAFF. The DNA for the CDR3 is TGTGCCAGCAGTCAAACCGGGACAGGGGGCGGAGTCACTGAAGCTTTCTTT.